What follows is one T cell receptor (beta chain) and its context. This specimen comes from a study of early T cells in non-severe SARS-CoV-2 infection. Study background: Sequencing targeted bulk RNA from unsorted whole blood, leaving chains unpaired.

As part of library construction, unique molecular identifiers were attached to individual cDNA molecules. Each CDR3 protein is one row after TCRdb ran MiXCR on the 5' RACE reads. The data show some 77,000 distinct CDR3 sequences, approximately 12% seen once. The V gene's germline CDR1 is LGHDT and CDR2 YNNKEL (reference sequence). Trimming cost V 1 base and J 4 bases, with 7 bases left between them. The CDR3 has 13 amino acids. This clonotype originated in an adult who was a healthcare worker with PCR-confirmed SARS-CoV-2 infection or an uninfected control (not recorded which). The donor label of this sample is uncertain. The chain carries TRBV3-1 and TRBJ1-1; the D is unclear. This sample comprised whole blood, obtained at baseline. The CDR3 sequence is CASSQGVSTEAFF. The CDR3 DNA is TGTGCCAGCAGCCAAGGAGTGAGCACTGAAGCTTTCTTT.